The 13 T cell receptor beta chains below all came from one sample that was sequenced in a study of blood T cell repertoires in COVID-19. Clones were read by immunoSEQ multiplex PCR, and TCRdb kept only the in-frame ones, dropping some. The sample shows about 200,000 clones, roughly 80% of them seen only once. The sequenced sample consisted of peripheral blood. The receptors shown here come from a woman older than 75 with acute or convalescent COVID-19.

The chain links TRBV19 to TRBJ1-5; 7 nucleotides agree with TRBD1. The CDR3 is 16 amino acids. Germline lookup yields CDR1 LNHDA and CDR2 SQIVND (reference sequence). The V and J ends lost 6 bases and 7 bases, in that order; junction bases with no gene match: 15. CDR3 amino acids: CASRLRQGGGEQPQHF. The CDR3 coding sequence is TGTGCCAGTAGACTTCGACAGGGCGGAGGGGAGCAGCCCCAGCATTTT.

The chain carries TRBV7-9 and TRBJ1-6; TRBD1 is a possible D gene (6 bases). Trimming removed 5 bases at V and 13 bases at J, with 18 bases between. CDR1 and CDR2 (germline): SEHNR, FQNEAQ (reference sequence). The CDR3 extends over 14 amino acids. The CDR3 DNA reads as TGTGCCAGCAGCCCCCGGGGGGGCCCGGGGCCCCTCCACTTT. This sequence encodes CASSPRGGPGPLHF.

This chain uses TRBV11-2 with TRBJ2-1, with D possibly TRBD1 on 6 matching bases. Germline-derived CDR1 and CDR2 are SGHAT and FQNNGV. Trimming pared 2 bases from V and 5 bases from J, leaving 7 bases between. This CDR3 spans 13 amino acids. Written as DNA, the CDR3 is TGTGCCAGCAGCTTAAACAGGGACAATGAGCAGTTCTTC. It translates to CASSLNRDNEQFF.

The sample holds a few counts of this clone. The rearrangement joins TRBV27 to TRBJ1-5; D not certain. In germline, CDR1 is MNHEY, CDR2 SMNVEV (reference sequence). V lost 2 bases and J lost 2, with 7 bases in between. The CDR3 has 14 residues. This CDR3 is CASSLEGGNQPQHF. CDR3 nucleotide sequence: TGTGCCAGCAGTTTAGAGGGTGGCAATCAGCCCCAGCATTTT.

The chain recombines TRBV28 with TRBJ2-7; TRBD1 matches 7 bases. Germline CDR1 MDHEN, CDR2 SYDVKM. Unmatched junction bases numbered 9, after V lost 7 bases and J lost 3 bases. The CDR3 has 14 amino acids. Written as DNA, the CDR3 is TGTGCCAGCACCGTGGACAGGTCGAACTACGAGCAGTACTTC. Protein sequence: CASTVDRSNYEQYF.

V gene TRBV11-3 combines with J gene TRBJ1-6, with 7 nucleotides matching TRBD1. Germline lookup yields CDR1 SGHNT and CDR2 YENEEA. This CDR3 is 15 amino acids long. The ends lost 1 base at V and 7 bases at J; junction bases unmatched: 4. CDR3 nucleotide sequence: TGTGCCAGCAGCTTAGGACAGGGCGGCAATTCACCCCTCCACTTT. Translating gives CASSLGQGGNSPLHF.

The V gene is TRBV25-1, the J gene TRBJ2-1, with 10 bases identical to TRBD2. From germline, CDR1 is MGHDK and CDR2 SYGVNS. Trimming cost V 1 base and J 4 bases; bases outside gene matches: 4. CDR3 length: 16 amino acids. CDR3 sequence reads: CASSELGTSDYNEQFF. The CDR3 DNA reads TGTGCCAGCAGTGAATTGGGGACTAGCGATTACAATGAGCAGTTCTTC.

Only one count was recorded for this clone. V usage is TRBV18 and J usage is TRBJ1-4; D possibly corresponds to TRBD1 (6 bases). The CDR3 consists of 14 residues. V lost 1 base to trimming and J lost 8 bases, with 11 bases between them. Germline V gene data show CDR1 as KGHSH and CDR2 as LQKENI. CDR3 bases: TGTGCCAGCTCACCACTGGGGGCAAGGGAAAAACTGTTTTTT. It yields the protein CASSPLGAREKLFF. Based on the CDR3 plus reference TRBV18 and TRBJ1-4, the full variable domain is NAGVMQNPRHLVRRRGQEARLRCSPMKGHSHVYWYRQLPEEGLKFMVYLQKENIIDESGMPKERFSAEFPKEGPSILRIQQVVRGDSAAYFCASSPLGAREKLFFGSGTQLSVL.

The CDR3 sequence is CASSLLAGGSYEQYF. The CDR3 region has the DNA TGTGCCAGCAGCCTACTAGCGGGGGGCTCCTACGAGCAGTACTTC. The chain employs TRBV27 and TRBJ2-7, with TRBD2 identical over 12 bases. The CDR3 covers 15 residues. Germline V gives CDR1 MNHEY, CDR2 SMNVEV (reference sequence). The V segment lost 6 bases and the J segment 0 bases; nucleotides outside the gene matches: 3.

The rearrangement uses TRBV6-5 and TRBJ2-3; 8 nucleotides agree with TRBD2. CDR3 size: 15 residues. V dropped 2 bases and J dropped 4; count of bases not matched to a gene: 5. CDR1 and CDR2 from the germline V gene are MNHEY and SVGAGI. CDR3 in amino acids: CASSYLGGASDTQYF. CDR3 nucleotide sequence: TGTGCCAGCAGTTACCTCGGGGGGGCCTCAGATACGCAGTATTTT.

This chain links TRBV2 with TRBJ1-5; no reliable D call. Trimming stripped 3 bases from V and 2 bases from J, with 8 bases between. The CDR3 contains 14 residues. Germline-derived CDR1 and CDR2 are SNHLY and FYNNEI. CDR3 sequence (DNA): TGTGCCAGCAGTGAGCTCTATGGCAATCAGCCCCAGCATTTT. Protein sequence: CASSELYGNQPQHF. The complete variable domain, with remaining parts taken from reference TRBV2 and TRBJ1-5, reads EPEVTQTPSHQVTQMGQEVILRCVPISNHLYFYWYRQILGQKVEFLVSFYNNEISEKSEIFDDQFSVERPDGSNFTLKIRSTKLEDSAMYFCASSELYGNQPQHFGDGTRLSIL.

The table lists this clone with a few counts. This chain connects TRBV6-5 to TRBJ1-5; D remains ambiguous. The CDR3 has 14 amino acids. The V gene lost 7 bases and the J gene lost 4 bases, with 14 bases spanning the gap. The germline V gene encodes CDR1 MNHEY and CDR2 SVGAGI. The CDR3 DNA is TGTGCCAGCACGGTTGCGGGGAAAAATCAGCCCCAGCATTTT. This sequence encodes CASTVAGKNQPQHF.

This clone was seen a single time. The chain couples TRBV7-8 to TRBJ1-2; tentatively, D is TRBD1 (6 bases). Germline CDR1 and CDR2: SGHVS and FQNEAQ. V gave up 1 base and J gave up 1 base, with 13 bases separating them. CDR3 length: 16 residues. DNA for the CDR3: TGTGCCAGCAGCTTAGTTGGGGGCCCCCATAACTATGGCTACACCTTC. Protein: CASSLVGGPHNYGYTF. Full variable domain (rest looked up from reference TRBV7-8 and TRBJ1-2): GAGVSQSPRYKVAKRGQDVALRCDPISGHVSLFWYQQALGQGPEFLTYFQNEAQLDKSGLPSDRFFAERPEGSVSTLKIQRTQQEDSAVYLCASSLVGGPHNYGYTFGSGTRLTVV.